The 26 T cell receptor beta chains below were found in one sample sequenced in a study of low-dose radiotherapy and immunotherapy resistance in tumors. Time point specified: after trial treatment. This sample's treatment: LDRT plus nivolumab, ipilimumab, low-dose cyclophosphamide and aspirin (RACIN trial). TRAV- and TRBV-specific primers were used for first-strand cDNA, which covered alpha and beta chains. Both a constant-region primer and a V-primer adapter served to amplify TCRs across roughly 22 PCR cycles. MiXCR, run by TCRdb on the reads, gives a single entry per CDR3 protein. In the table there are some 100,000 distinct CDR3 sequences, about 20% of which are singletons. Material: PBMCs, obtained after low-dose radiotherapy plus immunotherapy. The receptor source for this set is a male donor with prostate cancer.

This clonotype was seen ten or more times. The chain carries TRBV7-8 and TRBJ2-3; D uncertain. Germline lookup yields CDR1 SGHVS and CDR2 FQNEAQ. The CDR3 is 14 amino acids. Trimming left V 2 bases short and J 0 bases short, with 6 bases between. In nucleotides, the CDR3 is TGTGCCAGCAGCTTAAGCCCTAGCACAGATACGCAGTATTTT. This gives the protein CASSLSPSTDTQYF.

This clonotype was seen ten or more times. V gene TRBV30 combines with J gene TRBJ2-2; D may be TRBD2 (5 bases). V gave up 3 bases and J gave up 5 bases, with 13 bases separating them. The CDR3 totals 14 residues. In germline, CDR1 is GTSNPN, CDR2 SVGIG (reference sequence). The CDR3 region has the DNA TGTGCCTGGAGGAGGCTAGCCCAAACCGGGGAGCTGTTTTTT. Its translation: CAWRRLAQTGELFF.

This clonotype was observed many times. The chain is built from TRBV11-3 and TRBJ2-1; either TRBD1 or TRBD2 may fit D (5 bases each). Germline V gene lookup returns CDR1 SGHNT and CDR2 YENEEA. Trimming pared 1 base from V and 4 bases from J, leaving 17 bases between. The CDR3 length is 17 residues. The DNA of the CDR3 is TGTGCCAGCAGCTTAGGGGAGACCTGGGGCCCATACAATGAGCAGTTCTTC. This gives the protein CASSLGETWGPYNEQFF. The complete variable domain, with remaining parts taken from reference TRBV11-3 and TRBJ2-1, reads EAGVVQSPRYKIIEKKQPVAFWCNPISGHNTLYWYLQNLGQGPELLIRYENEEAVDDSQLPKDRFSAERLKGVDSTLKIQPAELGDSAVYLCASSLGETWGPYNEQFFGPGTRLTVL.

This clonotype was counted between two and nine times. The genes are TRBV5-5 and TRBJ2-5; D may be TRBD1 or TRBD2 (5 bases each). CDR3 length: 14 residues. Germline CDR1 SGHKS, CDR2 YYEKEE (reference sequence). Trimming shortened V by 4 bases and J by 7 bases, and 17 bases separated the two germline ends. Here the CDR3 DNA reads TGTGCCAGCAGCCCAGGGCCGAGGGAAGGGACCCAGTACTTC. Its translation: CASSPGPREGTQYF.

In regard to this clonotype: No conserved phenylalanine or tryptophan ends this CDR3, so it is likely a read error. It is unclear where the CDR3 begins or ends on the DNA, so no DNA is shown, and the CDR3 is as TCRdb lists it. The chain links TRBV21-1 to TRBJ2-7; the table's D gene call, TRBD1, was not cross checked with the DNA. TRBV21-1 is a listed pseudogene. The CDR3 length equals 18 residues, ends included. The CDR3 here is CASSTWQRDRVATMSSSS.

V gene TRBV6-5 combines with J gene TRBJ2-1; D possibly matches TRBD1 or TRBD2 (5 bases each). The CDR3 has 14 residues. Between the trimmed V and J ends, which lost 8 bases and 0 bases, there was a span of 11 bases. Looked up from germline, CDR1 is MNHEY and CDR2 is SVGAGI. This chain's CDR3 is CASSGTYSYNEQFF. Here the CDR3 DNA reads TGTGCCAGCTCCGGGACGTACTCCTACAATGAGCAGTTCTTC.

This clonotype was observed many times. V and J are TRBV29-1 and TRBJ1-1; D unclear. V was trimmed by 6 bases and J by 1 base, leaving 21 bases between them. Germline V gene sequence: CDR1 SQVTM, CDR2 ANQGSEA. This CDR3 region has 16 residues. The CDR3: CSVRGVVLLKNTEAFF. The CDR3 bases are TGCAGCGTGCGCGGCGTAGTCCTACTGAAGAACACTGAAGCTTTCTTT. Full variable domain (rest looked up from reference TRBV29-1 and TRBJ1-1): SAVISQKPSRDICQRGTSLTIQCQVDSQVTMMFWYRQQPGQSLTLIATANQGSEATYESGFVIDKFPISRPNLTFSTLTVSNMSPEDSSIYLCSVRGVVLLKNTEAFFGQGTRLTVV.

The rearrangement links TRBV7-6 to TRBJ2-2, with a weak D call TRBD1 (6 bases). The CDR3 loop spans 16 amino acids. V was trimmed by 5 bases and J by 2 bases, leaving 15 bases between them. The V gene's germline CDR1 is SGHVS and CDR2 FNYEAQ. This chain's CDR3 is CASSHDRSLNTGELFF. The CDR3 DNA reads TGTGCCAGCAGCCATGACAGGTCCCTTAACACCGGGGAGCTGTTTTTT.

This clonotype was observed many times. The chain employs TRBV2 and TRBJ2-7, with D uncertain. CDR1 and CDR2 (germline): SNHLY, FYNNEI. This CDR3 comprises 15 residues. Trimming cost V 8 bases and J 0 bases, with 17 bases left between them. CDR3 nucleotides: TGTGCCAGCTACTTCGGGCCCCAAAGCTCCTACGAGCAGTACTTC. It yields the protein CASYFGPQSSYEQYF.

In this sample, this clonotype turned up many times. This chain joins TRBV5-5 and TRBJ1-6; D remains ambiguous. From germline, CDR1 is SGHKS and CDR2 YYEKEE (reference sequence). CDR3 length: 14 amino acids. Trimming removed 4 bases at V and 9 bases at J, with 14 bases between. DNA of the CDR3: TGTGCCAGCAGCCCCGTAAGAGGGAGTTCACCCCTCCACTTT. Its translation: CASSPVRGSSPLHF.

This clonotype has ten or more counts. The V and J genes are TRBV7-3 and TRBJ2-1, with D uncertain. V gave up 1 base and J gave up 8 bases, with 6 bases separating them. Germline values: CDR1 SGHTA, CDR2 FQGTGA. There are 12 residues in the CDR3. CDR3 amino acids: CASSLSGDEQFF. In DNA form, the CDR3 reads TGTGCCAGCAGCTTAAGTGGCGATGAGCAGTTCTTC.

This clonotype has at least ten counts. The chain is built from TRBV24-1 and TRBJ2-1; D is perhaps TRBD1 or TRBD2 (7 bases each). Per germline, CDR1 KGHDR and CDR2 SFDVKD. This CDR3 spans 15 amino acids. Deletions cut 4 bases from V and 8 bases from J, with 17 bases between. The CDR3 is CATSDPSTGRDEQFF. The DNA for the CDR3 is TGTGCCACCAGTGACCCTTCGACAGGGAGGGATGAGCAGTTCTTC.

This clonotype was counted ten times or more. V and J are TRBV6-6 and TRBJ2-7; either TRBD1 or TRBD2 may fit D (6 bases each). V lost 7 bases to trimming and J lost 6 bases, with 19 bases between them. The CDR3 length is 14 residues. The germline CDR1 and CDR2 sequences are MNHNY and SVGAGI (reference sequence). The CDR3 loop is CASIGTTGRSEQYF. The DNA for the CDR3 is TGTGCCAGCATCGGGACCACAGGGAGGAGCGAGCAGTACTTC.

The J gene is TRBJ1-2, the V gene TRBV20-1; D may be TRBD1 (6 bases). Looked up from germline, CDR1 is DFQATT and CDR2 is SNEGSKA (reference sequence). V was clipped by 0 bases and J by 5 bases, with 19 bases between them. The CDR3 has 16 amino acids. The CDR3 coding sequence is TGCAGTGCTAGAGACTTTCAGGGGATTTTGGCTTATGGCTACACCTTC. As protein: CSARDFQGILAYGYTF.

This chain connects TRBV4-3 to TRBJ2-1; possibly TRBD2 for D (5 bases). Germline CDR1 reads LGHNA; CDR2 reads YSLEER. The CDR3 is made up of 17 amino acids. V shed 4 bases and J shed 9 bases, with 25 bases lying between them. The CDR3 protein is CASSPLLARGPHSEQFF. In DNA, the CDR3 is TGCGCCAGCAGCCCTCTTTTAGCTCGAGGGCCCCACAGTGAGCAGTTCTTC.

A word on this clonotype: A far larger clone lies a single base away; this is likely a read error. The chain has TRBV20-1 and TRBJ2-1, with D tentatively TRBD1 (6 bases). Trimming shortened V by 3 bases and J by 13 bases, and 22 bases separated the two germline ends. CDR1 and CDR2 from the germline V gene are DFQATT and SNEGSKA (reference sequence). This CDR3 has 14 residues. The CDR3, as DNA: TGCAGTGCTAGCCCTCAGGGGTCCCAAGAGACCCAGTTCTTC. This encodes CSASPQGSQETQFF.

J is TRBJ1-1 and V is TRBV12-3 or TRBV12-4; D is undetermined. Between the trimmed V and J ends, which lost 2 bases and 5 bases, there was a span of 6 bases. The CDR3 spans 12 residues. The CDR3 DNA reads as TGTGCCAGCAGTTTATTTGTGACTGAAGCTTTCTTT. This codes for CASSLFVTEAFF.

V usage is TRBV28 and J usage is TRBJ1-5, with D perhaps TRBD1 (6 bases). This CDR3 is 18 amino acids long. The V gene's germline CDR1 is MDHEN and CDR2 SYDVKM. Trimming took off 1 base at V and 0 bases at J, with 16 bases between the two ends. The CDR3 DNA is TGTGCCAGCAGTTTATTCGCGGGGGCAGGTAATAGCAATCAGCCCCAGCATTTT. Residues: CASSLFAGAGNSNQPQHF.

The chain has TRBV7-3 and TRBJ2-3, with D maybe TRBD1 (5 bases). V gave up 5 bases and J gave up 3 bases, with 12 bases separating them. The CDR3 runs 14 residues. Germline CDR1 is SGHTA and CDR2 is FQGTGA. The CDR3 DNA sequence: TGTGCCAGCAGCCGTGGGGCAGCTACAGATACGCAGTATTTT. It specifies CASSRGAATDTQYF.

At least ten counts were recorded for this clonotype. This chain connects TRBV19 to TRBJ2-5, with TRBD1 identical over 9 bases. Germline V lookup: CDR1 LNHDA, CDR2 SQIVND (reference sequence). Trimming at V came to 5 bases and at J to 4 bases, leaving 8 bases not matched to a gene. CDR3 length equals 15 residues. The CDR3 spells CASSYLGTGRETQYF. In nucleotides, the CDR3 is TGTGCCAGTAGTTACCTGGGGACAGGGCGAGAGACCCAGTACTTC.

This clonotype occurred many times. The CDR3 loop is CASSLLPGHRERNEQFF. The CDR3 nucleotides are TGTGCCAGCAGTCTTTTGCCGGGACATCGGGAACGTAATGAGCAGTTCTTC. The rearrangement links TRBV2 to TRBJ2-1, with TRBD1 as a possible D gene (6 bases). The V gene's germline CDR1 is SNHLY and CDR2 FYNNEI. V lost 5 bases to trimming and J lost 7 bases, with 24 bases between them. The CDR3 runs 17 residues.

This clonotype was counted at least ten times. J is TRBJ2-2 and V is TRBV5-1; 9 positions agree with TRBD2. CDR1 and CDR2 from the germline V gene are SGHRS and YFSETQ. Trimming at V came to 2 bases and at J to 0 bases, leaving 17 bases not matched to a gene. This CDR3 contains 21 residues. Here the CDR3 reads CASSFPPMSGGTNPNTGELFF. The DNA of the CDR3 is TGCGCCAGCAGCTTTCCCCCCATGAGCGGGGGGACGAATCCGAACACCGGGGAGCTGTTTTTT.

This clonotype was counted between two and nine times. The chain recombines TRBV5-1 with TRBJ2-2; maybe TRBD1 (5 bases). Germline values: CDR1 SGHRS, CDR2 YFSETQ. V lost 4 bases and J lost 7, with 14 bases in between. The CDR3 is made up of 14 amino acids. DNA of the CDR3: TGCGCCAGCAGCCCCAGCAGGGCCGACGGGGAGCTGTTTTTT. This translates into CASSPSRADGELFF. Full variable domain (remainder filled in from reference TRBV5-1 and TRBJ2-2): KAGVTQTPRYLIKTRGQQVTLSCSPISGHRSVSWYQQTPGQGLQFLFEYFSETQRNKGNFPGRFSGRQFSNSRSEMNVSTLELGDSALYLCASSPSRADGELFFGEGSRLTVL.

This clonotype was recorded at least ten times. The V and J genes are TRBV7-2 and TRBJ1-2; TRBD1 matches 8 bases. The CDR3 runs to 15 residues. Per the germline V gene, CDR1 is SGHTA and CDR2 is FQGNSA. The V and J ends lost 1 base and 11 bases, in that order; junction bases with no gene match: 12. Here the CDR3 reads CASSLGGQGFGGYTF. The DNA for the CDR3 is TGTGCCAGCAGCTTAGGCGGACAGGGTTTTGGAGGGTACACCTTC.

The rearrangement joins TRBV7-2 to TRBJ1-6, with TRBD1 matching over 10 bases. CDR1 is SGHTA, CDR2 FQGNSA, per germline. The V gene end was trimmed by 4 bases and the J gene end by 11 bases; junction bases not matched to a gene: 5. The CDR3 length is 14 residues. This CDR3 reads CASSSTGGYAPLHF. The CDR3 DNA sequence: TGTGCCAGCAGCTCGACAGGGGGCTATGCACCCCTCCACTTT.

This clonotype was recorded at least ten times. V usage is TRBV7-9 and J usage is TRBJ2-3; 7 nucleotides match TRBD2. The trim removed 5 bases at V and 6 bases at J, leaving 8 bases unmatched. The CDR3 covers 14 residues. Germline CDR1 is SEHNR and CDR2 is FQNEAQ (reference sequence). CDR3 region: CASSLTSERDTQYF. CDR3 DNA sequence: TGTGCCAGCAGCCTAACTAGCGAACGGGATACGCAGTATTTT.